This T cell receptor (beta chain) was captured by sequencing in a study of T cell responses to AZD1222 COVID-19 vaccine. Regarding the study as a whole: Spike-specific TCR breadth and depth were elevated following two AZD1222 doses. Unmutated regions of variants are reportedly targeted by nearly half of spike-specific TCRs. Clonal diversity was possibly underestimated; the donors were predominantly white British and more often female. Only a handful of AZD1222 recipients, more than five in all, had baseline seropositivity.

Notes on this clone: Its antigen is unknown.

Looked up from germline, CDR1 is LNHNV and CDR2 is YYDKDF (reference sequence). With 8 bases clipped from V and 4 bases from J, the junction kept 10 bases outside the gene matches. The CDR3 has 14 residues. Sequencing was performed with immunoSEQ multiplex PCR; in TCRdb, only in-frame clones are kept and a portion is missing. Found here are fewer than 30,000 clones, over 90% of them singletons; the top ten hold 8.1%. This TCR came from an adult in good health. The chain combines TRBV15 with TRBJ1-2, with 7 bases that match TRBD1. The specimen was peripheral blood, collected on day 0 of AZD1222 vaccination. Here the CDR3 reads CATARETGPYGYTF. The CDR3, as DNA: TGTGCCACCGCAAGAGAGACAGGGCCCTATGGCTACACCTTC.